This T cell receptor beta chain originates from a study of cytomegalovirus exposure and HLA in healthy donors. Trimming cost V 8 bases and J 5 bases, with 12 bases left between them. The CDR3 contains 13 residues. The V gene's germline CDR1 is MGHDK and CDR2 SYGVNS. The study ran its PCR with 60 Vbeta and 13 Jbeta primers. In the study's own analysis: The count from a later analysis was about 80 million unique TCR beta chains, 9 million to 12 million of them shared. Produced via immunoSEQ multiplex PCR; TCRdb's table is partial and in-frame only. For V, J and clone size, that table is used; D and trimming come from the DNA. The sample shows roughly 130,000 clones, 66% of them seen only once.

This clonotype was sampled from a man younger than 30 in good health and CMV-seronegative. This chain links TRBV25-1 with TRBJ1-4; D not resolved. The material sequenced was PBMCs. As DNA, the CDR3 is TGTGCCAGCTCCGGGTTTTGGAATGAAAAACTGTTTTTT. Translating it yields CASSGFWNEKLFF. Variable domain in full (rest from reference TRBV25-1 and TRBJ1-4): EADIYQTPRYLVIGTGKKITLECSQTMGHDKMYWYQQDPGMELHLIHYSYGVNSTEKGDLSSESTVSRIRTEHFPLTLESARPSHTSQYLCASSGFWNEKLFFGSGTQLSVL.